Given below is one TCR beta chain in context. No antigen is known for it. This PCR relied on a set of 60 Vbeta primers and 13 Jbeta primers. Libraries were prepared by immunoSEQ multiplex PCR; TCRdb keeps only in-frame clonotypes and omits some of them. The sample lists under 200,000 clones, 82% occurring once. V lost 4 bases and J lost 3; bases outside the gene matches: 10. CDR3 length: 15 amino acids. Per germline, CDR1 SGHTS and CDR2 YDEGEE. This entry comes from a study of cytomegalovirus exposure and HLA in healthy donors. Across the whole study: About 85 million unique TCR sequences came from HLA-typed donors in an early release.

General study results and limits: The majority of CMV-associated TCR beta chains were reported as apparently HLA-restricted in a later analysis. There were reportedly fewer N-insertions in an Asian-associated ancestry cluster than the roughly 700-donor mean, in a later analysis.

The V call is TRBV5-8, the J call TRBJ2-7; 7 bases agree with TRBD1. The sample was PBMCs. The clonotype was recovered from a girl between 5 and 17 years old in good health and CMV-seropositive. The CDR3 loop is CASSNPGDSYYEQYF. DNA of the CDR3: TGTGCCAGCAGCAACCCCGGGGACAGCTACTACGAGCAGTACTTC.